Reported below is one TCR beta chain. Its antigen is not identified. This specimen comes from a study of blood T cells in healthy people across ages. Sample-barcoded 5' priming and a J-beta primer mix drove a second PCR of roughly 6 to 12 cycles. Each CDR3 protein gets one entry after TCRdb re-called the 5' RACE reads with MiXCR. The table includes 1.5 million or so distinct CDR3 sequences, about 45% detected once. V shed 2 bases and J shed 2 bases, with 7 bases lying between them. The CDR3 length is 15 residues. The germline V gene encodes CDR1 LGHNA and CDR2 YSLEER. At least 6 million PBMCs were isolated per sample. Every sample gave at least 6 micrograms of total RNA when it was extracted. Study-level results: Donors of long life had a larger count of naive CD4+ cells and greater diversity than aged donors. Since the PBMCs were unsorted, naive and antigen-experienced cells could not be conclusively compared.

The TCR originated in a woman aged 18 to 35 in good health. Sequencing was done on a sample of blood. The chain couples TRBV4-3 to TRBJ2-6, with D possibly matching TRBD2 (5 bases). The CDR3 sequence: CASSQSGTGANVLTF. CDR3 in DNA: TGCGCCAGCAGCCAAAGCGGAACTGGGGCCAACGTCCTGACTTTC.